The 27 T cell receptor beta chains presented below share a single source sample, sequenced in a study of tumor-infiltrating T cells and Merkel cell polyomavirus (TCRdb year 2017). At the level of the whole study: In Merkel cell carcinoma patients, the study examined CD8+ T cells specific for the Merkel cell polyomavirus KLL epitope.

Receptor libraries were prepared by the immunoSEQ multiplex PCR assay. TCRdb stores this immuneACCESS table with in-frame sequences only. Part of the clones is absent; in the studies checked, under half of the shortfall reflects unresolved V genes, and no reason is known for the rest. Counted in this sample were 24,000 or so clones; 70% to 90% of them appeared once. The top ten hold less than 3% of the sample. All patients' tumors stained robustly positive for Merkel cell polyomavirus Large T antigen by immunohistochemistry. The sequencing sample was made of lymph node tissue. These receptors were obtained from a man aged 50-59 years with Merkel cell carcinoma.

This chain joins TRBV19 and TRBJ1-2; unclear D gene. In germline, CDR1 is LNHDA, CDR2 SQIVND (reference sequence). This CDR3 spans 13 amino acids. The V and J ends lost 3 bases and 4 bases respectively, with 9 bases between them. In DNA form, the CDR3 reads TGTGCCAGTAGTATGATAGCTGGCTATGGCTACACCTTC. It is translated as CASSMIAGYGYTF. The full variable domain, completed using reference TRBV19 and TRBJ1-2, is DGGITQSPKYLFRKEGQNVTLSCEQNLNHDAMYWYRQDPGQGLRLIYYSQIVNDFQKGDIAEGYSVSREKKESFPLTVTSAQKNPTAFYLCASSMIAGYGYTFGSGTRLTVV.

CDR3 loop: CAISEGTTGRENTEAFF. In DNA, the CDR3 is TGTGCCATCAGTGAGGGTACCACAGGGAGGGAGAACACTGAAGCTTTCTTT. The chain carries TRBV10-3 and TRBJ1-1; weak D call: TRBD1 (6 bases). V dropped 2 bases and J dropped 1 base, with 17 bases sitting between them. The CDR3 runs to 17 residues. Per germline, CDR1 ENHRY and CDR2 SYGVKD.

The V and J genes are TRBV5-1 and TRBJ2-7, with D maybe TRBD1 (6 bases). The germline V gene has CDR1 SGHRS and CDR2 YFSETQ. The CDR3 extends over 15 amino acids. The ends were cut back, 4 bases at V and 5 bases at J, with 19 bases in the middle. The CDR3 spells CASSDGTPQIDEQYF. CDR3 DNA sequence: TGCGCCAGCAGCGACGGGACACCCCAAATAGACGAGCAGTACTTC.

CDR3 bases: TGTGCCAGCAGCTTAGCCGGACAGGCCTACGAGCAGTACTTC. Its translation: CASSLAGQAYEQYF. The genes are TRBV7-2 and TRBJ2-7, with 7 nucleotides matching TRBD1. V was clipped by 0 bases and J by 2 bases; unmatched bases: 1. Germline assignment: CDR1 SGHTA and CDR2 FQGNSA. The CDR3 contains 14 residues.

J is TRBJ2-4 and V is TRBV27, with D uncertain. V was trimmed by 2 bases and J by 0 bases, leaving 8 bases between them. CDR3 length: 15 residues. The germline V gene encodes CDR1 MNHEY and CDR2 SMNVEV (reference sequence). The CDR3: CASSLNSIAKNIQYF. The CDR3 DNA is TGTGCCAGCAGTTTAAACTCAATAGCCAAAAACATTCAGTACTTC.

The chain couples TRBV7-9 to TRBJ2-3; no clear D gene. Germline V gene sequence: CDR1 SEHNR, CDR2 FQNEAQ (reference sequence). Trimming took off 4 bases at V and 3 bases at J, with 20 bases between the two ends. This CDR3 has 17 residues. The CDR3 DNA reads TGTGCCAGCAGCTCCTTAATGGGCTTTCTAAGGACAGATACGCAGTATTTT. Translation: CASSSLMGFLRTDTQYF. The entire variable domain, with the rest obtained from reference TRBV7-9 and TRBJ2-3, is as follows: DTGVSQNPRHKITKRGQNVTFRCDPISEHNRLYWYRQTLGQGPEFLTYFQNEAQLEKSRLLSDRFSAERPKGSFSTLEIQRTEQGDSAMYLCASSSLMGFLRTDTQYFGPGTRLTVL.

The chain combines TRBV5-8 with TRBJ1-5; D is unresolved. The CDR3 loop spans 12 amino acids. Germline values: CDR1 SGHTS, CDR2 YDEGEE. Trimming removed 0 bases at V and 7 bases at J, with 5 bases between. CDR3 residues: CASSLERQPQHF. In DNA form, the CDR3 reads TGTGCCAGCAGCTTGGAGAGGCAGCCCCAGCATTTT.

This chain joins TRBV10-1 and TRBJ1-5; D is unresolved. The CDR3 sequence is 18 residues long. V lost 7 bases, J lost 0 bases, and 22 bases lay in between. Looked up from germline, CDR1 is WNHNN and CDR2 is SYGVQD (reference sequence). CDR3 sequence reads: CASTLRETEPYSNQPQHF. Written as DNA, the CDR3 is TGCGCCAGCACTCTAAGGGAGACGGAGCCTTATAGCAATCAGCCCCAGCATTTT.

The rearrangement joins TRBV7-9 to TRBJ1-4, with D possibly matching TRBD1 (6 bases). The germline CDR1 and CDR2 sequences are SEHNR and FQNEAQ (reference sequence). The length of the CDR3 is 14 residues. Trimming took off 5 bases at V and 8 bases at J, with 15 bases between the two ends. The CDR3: CASSLQGIEEKLFF. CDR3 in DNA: TGTGCCAGCAGCCTGCAGGGGATTGAGGAAAAACTGTTTTTT.

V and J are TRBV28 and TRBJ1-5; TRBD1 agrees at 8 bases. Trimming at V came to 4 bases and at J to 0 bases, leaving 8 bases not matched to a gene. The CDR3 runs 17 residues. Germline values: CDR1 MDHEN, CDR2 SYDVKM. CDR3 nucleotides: TGTGCCAGCAGTTCCGGACAGGGCTGGTATAGCAATCAGCCCCAGCATTTT. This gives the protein CASSSGQGWYSNQPQHF.

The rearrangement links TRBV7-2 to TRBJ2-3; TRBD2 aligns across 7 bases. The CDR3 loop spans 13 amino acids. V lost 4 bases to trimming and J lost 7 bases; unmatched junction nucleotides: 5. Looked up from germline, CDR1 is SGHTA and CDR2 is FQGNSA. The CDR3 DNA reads TGTGCCAGCAGCTCTGGACTAGTCAATACGCAGTATTTT. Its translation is CASSSGLVNTQYF.

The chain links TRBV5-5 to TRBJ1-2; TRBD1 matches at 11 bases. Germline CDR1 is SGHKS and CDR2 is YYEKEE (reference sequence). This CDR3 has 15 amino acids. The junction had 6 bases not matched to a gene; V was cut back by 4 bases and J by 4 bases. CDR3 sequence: CASSHRTGGPYGYTF. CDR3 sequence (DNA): TGTGCCAGCAGCCACCGGACAGGGGGCCCCTATGGCTACACCTTC.

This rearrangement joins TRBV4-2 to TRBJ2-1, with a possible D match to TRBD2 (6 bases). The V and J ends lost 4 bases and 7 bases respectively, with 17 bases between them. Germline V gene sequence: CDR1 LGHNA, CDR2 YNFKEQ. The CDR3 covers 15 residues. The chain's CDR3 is CASSPLRGGMNEQFF. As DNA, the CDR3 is TGTGCCAGCAGCCCGTTGAGGGGAGGCATGAATGAGCAGTTCTTC.

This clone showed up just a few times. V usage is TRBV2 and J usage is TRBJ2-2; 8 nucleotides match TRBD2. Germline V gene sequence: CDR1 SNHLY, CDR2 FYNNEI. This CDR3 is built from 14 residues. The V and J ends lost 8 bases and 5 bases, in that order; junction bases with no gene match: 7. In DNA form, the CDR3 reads TGTGCCAGCGAGGGACTAGTGACTACCGGGGAGCTGTTTTTT. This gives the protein CASEGLVTTGELFF.

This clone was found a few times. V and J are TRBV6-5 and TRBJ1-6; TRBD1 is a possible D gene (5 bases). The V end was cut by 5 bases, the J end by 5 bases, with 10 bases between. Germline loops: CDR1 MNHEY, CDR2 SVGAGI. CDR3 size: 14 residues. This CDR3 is CASSQGRNNSPLHF. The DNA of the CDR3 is TGTGCCAGCAGTCAGGGCAGGAATAATTCACCCCTCCACTTT.

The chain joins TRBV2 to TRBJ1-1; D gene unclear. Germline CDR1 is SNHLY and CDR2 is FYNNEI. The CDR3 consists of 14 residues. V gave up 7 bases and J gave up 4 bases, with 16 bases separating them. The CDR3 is CASTAEGSSTEAFF. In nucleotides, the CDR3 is TGTGCCAGCACCGCGGAGGGCTCGAGCACTGAAGCTTTCTTT.

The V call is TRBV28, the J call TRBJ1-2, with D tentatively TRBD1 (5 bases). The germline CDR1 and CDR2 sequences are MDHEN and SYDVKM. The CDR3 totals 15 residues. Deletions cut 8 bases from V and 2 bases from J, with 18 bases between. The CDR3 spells CASPPVGGLNYGYTF. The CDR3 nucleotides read TGTGCCAGCCCACCCGTGGGGGGTCTGAACTATGGCTACACCTTC.

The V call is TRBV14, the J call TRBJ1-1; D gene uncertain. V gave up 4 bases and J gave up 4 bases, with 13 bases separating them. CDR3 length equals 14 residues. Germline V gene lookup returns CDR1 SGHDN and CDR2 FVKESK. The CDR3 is CASSLRPRGTEAFF. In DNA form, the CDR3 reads TGTGCCAGCAGCCTCCGGCCCCGGGGCACTGAAGCTTTCTTT. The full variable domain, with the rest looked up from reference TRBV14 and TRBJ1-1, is EAGVTQFPSHSVIEKGQTVTLRCDPISGHDNLYWYRRVMGKEIKFLLHFVKESKQDESGMPNNRFLAERTGGTYSTLKVQPAELEDSGVYFCASSLRPRGTEAFFGQGTRLTVV.

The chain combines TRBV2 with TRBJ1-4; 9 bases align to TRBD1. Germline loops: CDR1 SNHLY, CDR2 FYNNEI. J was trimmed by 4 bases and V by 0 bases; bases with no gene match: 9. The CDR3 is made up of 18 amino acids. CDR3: CASSEALLDRGINEKLFF. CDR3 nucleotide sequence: TGTGCCAGCAGTGAAGCGCTTTTGGACAGGGGTATTAATGAAAAACTGTTTTTT.

The CDR3 here is CASSVAGRDYGYTF. CDR3 DNA sequence: TGTGCCAGCAGTGTAGCCGGTAGAGACTATGGCTACACCTTC. The V and J genes are TRBV6-1 and TRBJ1-2; D unclear. CDR3 length: 14 residues. The germline V and J ends were trimmed by 4 bases and 3 bases, with 12 bases remaining between them. CDR1 is MNHNS, CDR2 SASEGT, per germline.

The chain's CDR3 is CASSPGQRSTDTQYF. The DNA for the CDR3 is TGCGCCAGCAGCCCGGGCCAGCGGAGCACAGATACGCAGTATTTT. The chain couples TRBV5-1 to TRBJ2-3; D is possibly TRBD2 (5 bases). Per germline, CDR1 SGHRS and CDR2 YFSETQ. The CDR3 is 15 amino acids. Trimming stripped 4 bases from V and 0 bases from J, with 12 bases between.

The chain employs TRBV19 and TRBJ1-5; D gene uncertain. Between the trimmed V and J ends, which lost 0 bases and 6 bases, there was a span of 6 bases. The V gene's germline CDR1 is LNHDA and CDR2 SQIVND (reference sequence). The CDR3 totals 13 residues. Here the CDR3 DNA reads TGTGCCAGTAGTATAGATTCGGGTCAGCCCCAGCATTTT. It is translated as CASSIDSGQPQHF.

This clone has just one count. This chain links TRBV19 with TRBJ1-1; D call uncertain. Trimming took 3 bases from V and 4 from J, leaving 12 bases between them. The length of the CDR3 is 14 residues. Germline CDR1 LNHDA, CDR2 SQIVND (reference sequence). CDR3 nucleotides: TGTGCCAGTAGTATCCGGGAGGGCGTCACTGAAGCTTTCTTT. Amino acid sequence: CASSIREGVTEAFF.

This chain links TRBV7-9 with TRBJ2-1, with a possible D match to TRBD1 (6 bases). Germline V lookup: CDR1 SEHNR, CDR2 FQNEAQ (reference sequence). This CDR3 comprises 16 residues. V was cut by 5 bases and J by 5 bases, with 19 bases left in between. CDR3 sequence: CASSPQGRARDNEQFF. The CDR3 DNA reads TGTGCCAGCAGCCCACAGGGTAGGGCACGAGACAATGAGCAGTTCTTC.

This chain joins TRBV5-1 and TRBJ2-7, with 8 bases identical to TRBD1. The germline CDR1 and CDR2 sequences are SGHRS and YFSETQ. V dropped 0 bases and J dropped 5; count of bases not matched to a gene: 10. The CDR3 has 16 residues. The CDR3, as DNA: TGCGCCAGCAGCTTGGCCCCAGGGGGCGTCCCCCACGAGCAGTACTTC. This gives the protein CASSLAPGGVPHEQYF. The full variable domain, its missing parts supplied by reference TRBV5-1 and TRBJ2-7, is KAGVTQTPRYLIKTRGQQVTLSCSPISGHRSVSWYQQTPGQGLQFLFEYFSETQRNKGNFPGRFSGRQFSNSRSEMNVSTLELGDSALYLCASSLAPGGVPHEQYFGPGTRLTVT.

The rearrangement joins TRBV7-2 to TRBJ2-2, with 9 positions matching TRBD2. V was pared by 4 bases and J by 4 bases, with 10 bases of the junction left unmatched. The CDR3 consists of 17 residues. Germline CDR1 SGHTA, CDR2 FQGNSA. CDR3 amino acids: CASSSLSGGRGTGELFF. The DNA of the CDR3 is TGTGCCAGCAGCTCCCTTAGCGGGGGACGAGGCACCGGGGAGCTGTTTTTT.

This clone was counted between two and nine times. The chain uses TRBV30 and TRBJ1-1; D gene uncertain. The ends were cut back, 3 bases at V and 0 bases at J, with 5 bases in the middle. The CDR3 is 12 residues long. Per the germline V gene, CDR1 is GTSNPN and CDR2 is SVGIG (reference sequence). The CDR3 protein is CAWSFLNTEAFF. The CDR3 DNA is TGTGCCTGGAGCTTCTTGAACACTGAAGCTTTCTTT.